Listed below are T cell receptor beta chains from one sample, sequenced in a study of cytomegalovirus exposure and HLA in healthy donors. The method was immunoSEQ multiplex PCR; TCRdb's version includes in-frame clones alone and lacks a portion of them. The sample shows around 77,000 clones, 75% to 80% of them seen only once. Sequencing was carried out using PBMCs. These receptors all come from a man aged 35-49 years in good health and CMV-seronegative. The conserved cysteine and the conserved F or W are not part of the CDR3 here. The order of the fields is V gene, CDR3 protein.

V: TRBV7-9
CDR3: ASVQGQETQY

V: TRBV6-6
CDR3: ASNLPRTDLNQPQH

V: TRBV7-9
CDR3: ASSLGYRDGYT

V: TRBV6-6
CDR3: ASSTRDRGNYEQY

V: TRBV28
CDR3: ASSRDSNSPLH

V: TRBV6-1
CDR3: ASTLGGSTDTQY

V: TRBV29-1
CDR3: SARQGWSNQPQH

V: TRBV7-9
CDR3: ASTFSGTGPVEQY

V: TRBV6-5
CDR3: ASIGQGAKYNEQF

V: TRBV10-3
CDR3: AISGQGDINQPQH

V: TRBV25-1
CDR3: ASSDPHSGGRNSGYT

V: TRBV7-9
CDR3: ASSLSASLGTIY

V: TRBV6-5
CDR3: ASSSHGTLNTEAF

V: TRBV7-9
CDR3: ASRGGSGEKLF

V: TRBV7-9
CDR3: SSRGTIVDEQY